Sequencing of this T cell receptor beta chain was carried out in a study of T-cell reconstitution after alpha-beta-depleted transplantation in children. The germline V and J ends were trimmed by 6 bases and 3 bases, with 9 bases remaining between them. The CDR3 loop spans 12 amino acids. CDR1 is KGHSH, CDR2 LQKENI, per germline. The TCRbeta library was prepared with unique molecular identifiers. TCRdb reprocessed the PCR reads with MiXCR, giving one entry per CDR3 protein. The sample includes approximately 290,000 distinct CDR3 sequences, about 9.9% of them seen just once. V gene TRBV18 combines with J gene TRBJ2-7; D unresolved. Sequencing used peripheral blood, obtained 180 days after TCRalphabeta/CD19-depleted stem cell transplant. The receptor comes from a male patient between 2 and 10 years old who had a stem cell transplant for chronic granulomatous disease, so the T cells may come from the graft donor. CDR3 DNA sequence: TGTGCCAGCTCGTACGGGCACTACGAGCAGTACTTC. It codes for CASSYGHYEQYF.